The 13 T cell receptor beta chains listed next were all sequenced from one sample in a study of cytomegalovirus exposure and HLA in healthy donors. Primers for the PCR totalled 60 Vbeta and 13 Jbeta. Some clones are missing from TCRdb's copy, which holds only in-frame ones; the method was immunoSEQ multiplex PCR. The sample yields about 120,000 clones, roughly 80% seen once. The sequenced sample consisted of PBMCs. The receptors were sampled from a woman aged 40 to 50 in good health and CMV-seropositive.

A remark on this clone: In the same sample, other DNA sequences code for this CDR3. The chain couples TRBV7-9 to TRBJ2-5; TRBD1 matches at 7 bases. Losses at the gene ends were 5 bases for V and 2 bases for J; bases not matched to a gene: 5. CDR3 length: 14 residues. Germline V CDR1 and CDR2: SEHNR, FQNEAQ (reference sequence). The CDR3 nucleotides are TGTGCCAGCAGCCCAGGGACAGTACAAGAGACCCAGTACTTC. This encodes CASSPGTVQETQYF.

The gene calls are TRBV19 and TRBJ2-2; 8 bases align to TRBD2. V shed 11 bases and J 7 bases; nucleotides not matched to a gene: 18. This CDR3 comprises 16 residues. From germline, CDR1 is LNHDA and CDR2 SQIVND (reference sequence). The CDR3 protein is CASRGSGNRWNGELFF. The CDR3 DNA follows: TGTGCCTCCAGGGGTAGCGGGAATAGGTGGAACGGGGAGCTGTTTTTT.

This clone was seen more than once but under ten times. The J gene is TRBJ2-7, the V gene TRBV7-2; TRBD1 matches 7 bases. Losses at the gene ends were 5 bases for V and 4 bases for J; bases not matched to a gene: 11. The germline V gene encodes CDR1 SGHTA and CDR2 FQGNSA. The length of the CDR3 is 15 residues. CDR3 in amino acids: CASSVGQANRYEQYF. CDR3 in DNA: TGTGCCAGCAGCGTCGGACAGGCAAATCGGTACGAGCAGTACTTC.

The rearrangement joins TRBV11-2 to TRBJ1-6; D gene unclear. V lost 6 bases and J 12 bases, leaving 18 bases between the germline ends. CDR3 length equals 14 residues. From germline, CDR1 is SGHAT and CDR2 FQNNGV. The CDR3 coding sequence is TGTGCCAGCAGTAACCCCGGTCCTCGGGAACCCCTCCACTTT. It codes for CASSNPGPREPLHF.

The rearrangement links TRBV2 to TRBJ2-3; 7 bases are a match to TRBD2. The CDR3 contains 16 residues. Germline CDR1 and CDR2: SNHLY and FYNNEI. Germline trimming cut 1 base from V and 2 bases from J; bases unmatched to any gene: 6. In nucleotides, the CDR3 is TGTGCCAGCAGTGAAGGGGGAGGGAGAAACACAGATACGCAGTATTTT. Translation gives CASSEGGGRNTDTQYF.

The CDR3 is CASRILGVDTQYF. The CDR3, as DNA: TGTGCCAGCAGGATTTTAGGGGTTGATACGCAGTATTTT. The chain combines TRBV2 with TRBJ2-3, with D perhaps matching TRBD1 (5 bases). Germline loops: CDR1 SNHLY, CDR2 FYNNEI. The CDR3 is made up of 13 amino acids. Trimming stripped 6 bases from V and 6 bases from J, with 13 bases between.

This sequence joins TRBV30 and TRBJ2-1, with D tentatively TRBD1 (5 bases). With 0 bases removed from V and 3 bases from J, the gap between germline ends came to 6 bases. The CDR3 totals 13 residues. Per the germline V gene, CDR1 is GTSNPN and CDR2 is SVGIG (reference sequence). The CDR3: CAWSVTGYNEQFF. CDR3 sequence (DNA): TGTGCCTGGAGTGTAACAGGCTACAATGAGCAGTTCTTC.

CDR3 sequence (DNA): TGTGCCAGTAGTAGCCAACGGGACAGTGAGTCGGACATTCAGTACTTC. This encodes CASSSQRDSESDIQYF. This sequence joins TRBV19 and TRBJ2-4; 7 bases align to TRBD1. The V segment lost 4 bases and the J segment 8 bases; nucleotides outside the gene matches: 14. Germline-derived CDR1 and CDR2 are LNHDA and SQIVND (reference sequence). This CDR3 region has 16 residues.

The V and J genes are TRBV5-4 and TRBJ2-5, with D tentatively TRBD1 (6 bases). The CDR3 is 13 amino acids. The ends were cut back, 4 bases at V and 3 bases at J, with 10 bases in the middle. CDR1 and CDR2 (germline): SGHNT, YYREEE (reference sequence). The CDR3 loop is CASSPTGKETQYF. CDR3 nucleotides: TGTGCCAGCAGCCCTACAGGGAAAGAGACCCAGTACTTC.

The V gene is TRBV5-6, the J gene TRBJ1-1; tentative D call: TRBD1 (5 bases). Germline assignment: CDR1 SGHDT and CDR2 YYEEEE. Trimming removed 5 bases at V and 1 base at J, with 18 bases between. The CDR3 runs 16 residues. The CDR3 DNA follows: TGTGCCAGCAGGCTGGCCAGGGCTAGTAGGAACACTGAAGCTTTCTTT. This encodes CASRLARASRNTEAFF.

The chain is built from TRBV7-9 and TRBJ1-4; 7 bases match TRBD1. J was trimmed by 4 bases and V by 3 bases; bases with no gene match: 17. CDR1 is SEHNR and CDR2 is FQNEAQ in the germline V gene (reference sequence). The CDR3 has 19 residues. Here the CDR3 reads CASSFQGKITGVINEKLFF. In nucleotides, the CDR3 is TGTGCCAGCAGCTTTCAAGGGAAGATTACAGGGGTTATTAATGAAAAACTGTTTTTT.

This clone appeared once. The chain links TRBV4-2 to TRBJ1-2; D is perhaps TRBD1 (5 bases). The CDR3 loop spans 14 amino acids. Germline V gives CDR1 LGHNA, CDR2 YNFKEQ. V was pared by 0 bases and J by 6 bases, with 11 bases between. The DNA of the CDR3 is TGTGCCAGCAGCCAAGAGTGGGGGGGGAATGGCTACACCTTC. This translates into CASSQEWGGNGYTF.

This clone turned up a few times. This chain connects TRBV5-4 to TRBJ2-5; 7 nucleotides align to TRBD1. Germline assignment: CDR1 SGHNT and CDR2 YYREEE (reference sequence). Trimming took 4 bases from V and 2 from J; bases not matched to a gene: 2. The CDR3 is made up of 13 amino acids. The CDR3 loop reads CASSPTGQETQYF. The DNA of the CDR3 is TGTGCCAGCAGCCCGACAGGGCAAGAGACCCAGTACTTC.